A single sample is the source of the 25 T cell receptor beta chains below, sequenced in a study of coeliac disease. TCRdb's table, derived via immunoSEQ multiplex PCR, lists solely in-frame clones and lacks some. The table records fewer than 5,000 clones, 64% of them present only once. Sequencing was performed on lymphocytes from the gut lamina propria. The origin of the receptors is a woman aged 25 to 39 without celiac disease.

This clone was recorded once. CDR3 nucleotide sequence: TGCGCCAGCAGCCAAAACACAGGCAGCGGGGAGCTGTTTTTT. Its translation is CASSQNTGSGELFF. This sequence joins TRBV4-1 and TRBJ2-2; D may be TRBD1 (5 bases). There are 14 residues in the CDR3. Germline V gives CDR1 MGHRA, CDR2 YSYEKL. V was pared by 2 bases and J by 7 bases, with 11 bases between.

The genes are TRBV6-5 and TRBJ1-2, with D perhaps matching TRBD1 (5 bases). Between the trimmed V and J ends, which lost 0 bases and 3 bases, there was a span of 11 bases. Germline values: CDR1 MNHEY, CDR2 SVGAGI. CDR3 length equals 15 residues. The CDR3 bases are TGTGCCAGCAGTTACTCTTCAGGGTTGGACTATGGCTACACCTTC. Its translation is CASSYSSGLDYGYTF.

V gene TRBV2 combines with J gene TRBJ1-1, with D possibly being TRBD1 (6 bases). Trimming took off 6 bases at V and 3 bases at J, with 11 bases between the two ends. Germline CDR1 SNHLY, CDR2 FYNNEI. CDR3 size: 13 residues. The chain's CDR3 is CASSATGYTEAFF. The CDR3 DNA reads as TGTGCCAGCAGCGCGACAGGCTACACTGAAGCTTTCTTT.

The rearrangement uses TRBV6-6 and TRBJ2-2, with 9 bases that match TRBD2. The CDR3 is 16 amino acids. The ends lost 0 bases at V and 6 bases at J; junction bases unmatched: 5. The germline CDR1 and CDR2 sequences are MNHNY and SVGAGI (reference sequence). The CDR3 here is CASSYSLAGESGELFF. The CDR3 DNA reads TGTGCCAGCAGTTACTCTTTAGCGGGGGAATCCGGGGAGCTGTTTTTT.

The chain joins TRBV5-1 to TRBJ2-7; 8 bases match TRBD1. The germline V gene encodes CDR1 SGHRS and CDR2 YFSETQ. J lost 6 bases, V lost 6 bases, and 17 bases had no gene match. The CDR3 contains 16 residues. The CDR3 spells CASKKAIGAGGGEQYF. The DNA for the CDR3 is TGCGCCAGCAAAAAAGCCATCGGGGCAGGGGGCGGCGAGCAGTACTTC.

This rearrangement joins TRBV6-6 to TRBJ2-2; TRBD1 matches at 11 bases. The junction had 11 bases not matched to a gene; V was cut back by 8 bases and J by 6 bases. CDR1 and CDR2 (germline): MNHNY, SVGAGI (reference sequence). The CDR3 sequence is 16 residues long. DNA of the CDR3: TGTGCCAGCGGTGCGGGGGGGACAGGGGGGCCCGGGGAGCTGTTTTTT. Its protein product is CASGAGGTGGPGELFF.

This rearrangement joins TRBV7-2 to TRBJ1-1; maybe TRBD1 (5 bases). V lost 4 bases, J lost 7 bases, and 13 bases lay in between. The CDR3 is made up of 13 amino acids. Germline CDR1 and CDR2: SGHTA and FQGNSA. The CDR3 spells CASSSTRVGEAFF. CDR3 bases: TGTGCCAGCAGCTCGACCAGGGTCGGTGAAGCTTTCTTT.

This chain connects TRBV19 to TRBJ1-2, with 10 positions matching TRBD1. J lost 7 bases, V lost 3 bases, and 5 bases had no gene match. CDR1 is LNHDA, CDR2 SQIVND, per germline (reference sequence). This CDR3 spans 14 amino acids. The CDR3 loop reads CASSMTGGSSGYTF. CDR3 nucleotide sequence: TGTGCCAGTAGTATGACAGGGGGCTCTTCTGGCTACACCTTC.

The V gene is TRBV5-1, the J gene TRBJ1-2, with D perhaps TRBD1 (5 bases). Germline V gives CDR1 SGHRS, CDR2 YFSETQ. With 0 bases removed from V and 3 bases from J, the gap between germline ends came to 12 bases. The CDR3 consists of 15 residues. CDR3 residues: CASSLAKGSDYGYTF. The CDR3, as DNA: TGCGCCAGCAGCTTGGCCAAGGGGTCGGACTATGGCTACACCTTC.

The chain links TRBV30 to TRBJ2-7; D remains ambiguous. The CDR3 has 13 residues. V lost 4 bases and J 6 bases, leaving 16 bases between the germline ends. CDR1 is GTSNPN, CDR2 SVGIG, per germline (reference sequence). The CDR3 DNA reads TGTGCCTGGAATGTGAGTCCCCGAACCGAGCAGTACTTC. Translation gives CAWNVSPRTEQYF.

This chain uses TRBV9 with TRBJ2-3, with TRBD2 matching 10 bases. Germline CDR1 reads SGDLS; CDR2 reads YYNGEE. The CDR3 totals 19 residues. The junction had 13 bases not matched to a gene; V was cut back by 0 bases and J by 3 bases. The CDR3 region is CASSVALASGGPVTDTQYF. In DNA, the CDR3 is TGTGCCAGCAGCGTAGCTCTGGCTAGCGGGGGCCCCGTGACAGATACGCAGTATTTT.

This chain uses TRBV4-1 with TRBJ1-5; D is perhaps TRBD1 (5 bases). V dropped 3 bases and J dropped 9 bases, with 18 bases sitting between them. Germline-derived CDR1 and CDR2 are MGHRA and YSYEKL. CDR3 length: 15 residues. In nucleotides, the CDR3 is TGCGCCAGCAGCCAGGACCCGCAGGGTCGTCGGCCCCAGCATTTT. Amino acid sequence: CASSQDPQGRRPQHF.

This clone appeared a few times. The genes are TRBV5-6 and TRBJ1-6, with 7 positions matching TRBD1. Germline trimming cut 4 bases from V and 7 bases from J; bases unmatched to any gene: 8. The germline V gene has CDR1 SGHDT and CDR2 YYEEEE. The CDR3 spans 15 residues. The CDR3 region has the DNA TGTGCCAGCAGCCGGTATCAGGGGGGAAATTCACCCCTCCACTTT. Translated: CASSRYQGGNSPLHF.

This clone was observed a handful of times. An end of the junction differs from the germline gene, which may be a read error. The genes are TRBV5-4 and TRBJ1-1; D is perhaps TRBD1 (5 bases). Germline V gene data show CDR1 as SGHNT and CDR2 as YYREEE (reference sequence). The CDR3 is 18 residues long. The CDR3 sequence is CARSLGSGGESVDTEAFF. The CDR3 DNA sequence: TGTGCCAGAAGCTTGGGTTCCGGGGGGGAGAGTGTTGACACTGAAGCTTTCTTT.

CDR3 amino acids: CASSIKGQGPSYEQYF. CDR3 in DNA: TGTGCCAGTAGTATTAAGGGCCAGGGGCCATCCTACGAGCAGTACTTC. The rearrangement uses TRBV19 and TRBJ2-7; weak D call: TRBD1 (6 bases). CDR1 is LNHDA, CDR2 SQIVND, per germline (reference sequence). This CDR3 is 16 amino acids long. Trimming cost V 3 bases and J 1 base, with 16 bases left between them.

This chain joins TRBV7-2 and TRBJ1-2; D is possibly TRBD1 (5 bases). CDR1 SGHTA and CDR2 FQGNSA come from the germline V gene. Trimming pared 5 bases from V and 0 bases from J, leaving 16 bases between. CDR3 size: 16 residues. The CDR3 sequence is CASSLHFRQTNYGYTF. The CDR3, as DNA: TGTGCCAGCAGCCTCCACTTTCGACAGACTAACTATGGCTACACCTTC.

The V gene is TRBV6-1, the J gene TRBJ2-5, with 13 bases matching TRBD2. CDR3 length: 20 amino acids. Losses at the gene ends were 4 bases for V and 4 bases for J; bases not matched to a gene: 18. Germline CDR1 MNHNS, CDR2 SASEGT. The CDR3: CASSGRDTYTGLAGRETQYF. The CDR3, as DNA: TGTGCCAGCAGTGGACGGGATACCTATACGGGACTAGCGGGGAGAGAGACCCAGTACTTC.

V gene TRBV4-1 combines with J gene TRBJ2-7, with TRBD2 matching over 8 bases. Per germline, CDR1 MGHRA and CDR2 YSYEKL. The CDR3 runs 15 residues. V shed 1 base and J 4 bases; nucleotides not matched to a gene: 6. The CDR3 here is CASSQAGGVPYEQYF. CDR3 DNA: TGCGCCAGCAGCCAAGCGGGAGGGGTGCCTTACGAGCAGTACTTC.

The chain uses TRBV11-2 and TRBJ1-1; 7 nucleotides match TRBD1. V lost 5 bases, J lost 6 bases, and 6 bases stayed unmatched. Germline-derived CDR1 and CDR2 are SGHAT and FQNNGV. CDR3 size: 13 residues. CDR3 amino acids: CASSPGTVPEAFF. CDR3 DNA sequence: TGTGCCAGCAGCCCCGGGACAGTCCCTGAAGCTTTCTTT.

The chain carries TRBV6-1 and TRBJ2-7; D is unclear. Trimming took 5 bases from V and 3 from J, leaving 11 bases between them. This CDR3 has 13 amino acids. Germline V gives CDR1 MNHNS, CDR2 SASEGT. Here the CDR3 reads CASSLQQHYEQYF. The CDR3 coding sequence is TGTGCCAGCAGTTTACAACAGCACTACGAGCAGTACTTC.

J is TRBJ1-1 and V is TRBV9; maybe TRBD1 (5 bases). V was shortened by 0 bases and J by 5 bases, with 11 bases between the two germline ends. Germline V gives CDR1 SGDLS, CDR2 YYNGEE. CDR3 length equals 14 residues. The CDR3 DNA reads TGTGCCAGCAGCGTAGACCTAGGGGCAACTGAAGCTTTCTTT. Translated, it gives CASSVDLGATEAFF.

This chain joins TRBV11-2 and TRBJ1-1, with D tentatively TRBD1 (5 bases). The CDR3 is made up of 12 amino acids. CDR1 SGHAT and CDR2 FQNNGV come from the germline V gene. Between the trimmed V and J ends, which lost 5 bases and 7 bases, there was a span of 11 bases. The CDR3 region is CASSHDSVEAFF. CDR3 DNA sequence: TGTGCCAGCAGCCACGACAGTGTTGAAGCTTTCTTT.

The chain joins TRBV9 to TRBJ2-1; D is possibly TRBD1 (6 bases). Germline CDR1 is SGDLS and CDR2 is YYNGEE. The CDR3 runs to 15 residues. Trimming cost V 4 bases and J 0 bases, with 11 bases left between them. The CDR3 coding sequence is TGTGCCAGCAGCCCCCGGGACACCTCCTACAATGAGCAGTTCTTC. Protein sequence: CASSPRDTSYNEQFF.

V gene TRBV28 combines with J gene TRBJ1-5, with 11 bases identical to TRBD1. The CDR3 runs to 15 residues. The germline V gene has CDR1 MDHEN and CDR2 SYDVKM. V was clipped by 4 bases and J by 5 bases; unmatched bases: 4. This CDR3 reads CASSSGTGGDQPQHF. DNA of the CDR3: TGTGCCAGCAGTTCCGGGACAGGGGGTGATCAGCCCCAGCATTTT. The full variable domain, in which reference TRBV28 and TRBJ1-5 provide the parts outside the CDR3, is DVKVTQSSRYLVKRTGEKVFLECVQDMDHENMFWYRQDPGLGLRLIYFSYDVKMKEKGDIPEGYSVSREKKERFSLILESASTNQTSMYLCASSSGTGGDQPQHFGDGTRLSIL.

This rearrangement joins TRBV11-2 to TRBJ2-5; D perhaps matches TRBD1 (5 bases). The CDR3 loop spans 13 amino acids. V shed 6 bases and J shed 3 bases, with 11 bases lying between them. CDR1 SGHAT and CDR2 FQNNGV come from the germline V gene. The CDR3 is CASSRGREETQYF. CDR3 bases: TGTGCCAGCAGTAGGGGCCGTGAAGAGACCCAGTACTTC.